Reported below is one T cell receptor (beta chain). Antigen: not known. This sample was taken from a study of CD4+ T cells in melanoma. The study's findings and limits: Neoantigen-specific CD4+ T cells in melanoma reportedly had diverse differentiation states. A reported correlation linked neoantigen-specific CD4+ T cells to CD8+, macrophage and B cell function.

From germline, CDR1 is LNHDA and CDR2 SQIVND (reference sequence). This CDR3 is 13 amino acids long. V lost 8 bases, J lost 3 bases, and 6 bases stayed unmatched. The table came from immunoSEQ multiplex PCR; TCRdb's copy has only in-frame clones and leaves some out. Found here are roughly 12,000 clones, roughly two thirds of them singletons; the top ten hold 8.9%. What was sequenced was cells from a culture (not recorded whether cultured in vitro). This sequence joins TRBV19 and TRBJ2-5; 7 bases line up with TRBD1. The sequence was collected from a human donor with melanoma. CDR3 in amino acids: CASARGFEETQYF. Here the CDR3 DNA reads TGTGCCAGTGCCAGGGGGTTCGAAGAGACCCAGTACTTC.